The present T cell receptor (beta chain) was sequenced within a study of TIL therapy for anti-PD-1-resistant metastatic lung cancer. On the study more broadly: Most patients had lung adenocarcinoma; a handful of tumors were EGFR-mutant, two ALK-rearranged; half smoked currently or formerly. By whole-exome sequencing, median non-synonymous tumor mutation burden was approximately 1.4 mutations per megabase.

The CDR3 runs to 18 residues. Trimming removed 4 bases from V and 6 bases from J; junction bases left unmatched: 19. Germline loops: CDR1 SEHNR, CDR2 FQNEAQ (reference sequence). The immunoSEQ assay was v3. Sequencing depth was some 2 million read pairs for survey level, roughly 4.5-6.5 million for deep. Measured with immunoSEQ multiplex PCR; TCRdb has only the in-frame clones, and not every one. The sample lists approximately 87,000 clones, approximately 65% occurring once. Comments on this clone: What it recognizes is unknown.

The sample's time point: pre-treatment sample, taken before nivolumab and TIL therapy. The tumor samples were excised metastases, mostly pleural nodules or supraclavicular lymph nodes. General study findings and limits: Many TIL product clones were absent from baseline tumor, suggesting clonal contraction.

The sequence was obtained from a person between 30 and 79 years old with non-small cell lung cancer. Sequencing was performed on tumor tissue, taken at baseline. This rearrangement joins TRBV7-9 to TRBJ2-3; 7 bases are shared with TRBD2. As DNA, the CDR3 is TGTGCCAGCAGCTACGACCGAAAACTAGCGAGCGTTGGGGATACGCAGTATTTT. It codes for CASSYDRKLASVGDTQYF.